This TCR beta chain was sequenced in a study of shared clonotypes between healthy human individuals. Authors' processing steps: Filtering differed because ImmunoSEQ produced junction-only sequences that carried no quality scores. Only in-frame clones appear in the TCRdb table, and some are missing; sequencing was by immunoSEQ multiplex PCR. The V and J calls and clone size come from that table; D and trimming were worked out from the DNA. The table includes approximately 2.5 million clones, just over 90% detected once. From CD4+ cells came CD45RA+ naive and CD45RA-negative memory subsets. CDR3 size: 13 residues. V was cut by 4 bases and J by 0 bases, with 7 bases left in between. Germline V gene lookup returns CDR1 MNHNS and CDR2 SASEGT. On this clone: Its matching antigen is unknown.

Broader study findings: An expected dependence of interdonor clonotype sharing on sequencing depth was noted. A reduction in generation probabilities was seen for non-shared clonotypes relative to those shared by all four donors.

Sequencing was carried out using naive CD4+ T cells sorted from blood. Subset meaning: CD45RA+ positively selected. The TCR was taken from a man younger than 35 in good health. The chain employs TRBV6-1 and TRBJ2-7; D is unresolved. In DNA, the CDR3 is TGTGCCAGCAGTGTGGACCGCTCCTACGAGCAGTACTTC. Its translation is CASSVDRSYEQYF.